The rows below give T cell receptor beta chains drawn from one sample of a study of blood T cell repertoires in COVID-19. Repertoires were generated with immunoSEQ multiplex PCR, while TCRdb's copy carries only in-frame clones and drops some. This sample has 120,000 or so clones; 55% to 75% occur once, and the top ten carry 0.65% to 0.95%. Sequenced: peripheral blood. The receptor source for this set is a human donor with acute or convalescent COVID-19. The donor label of this sample is uncertain. Both conserved end residues are part of each CDR3. Fields, in order: D gene, clone size, V gene, J gene, CDR3 protein, CDR3 DNA. D genes are given only for firm matches. Clone size is given for some rows only: seen once, a few or many times, or a class if the clone is expanded.

d_gene: TRBD1
abundance: NA
v_gene: TRBV2
j_gene: TRBJ1-3
CDR3aa: CASRDRAGGNTIYF
CDR3nt: TGTGCCAGCAGAGACAGGGCGGGAGGAAACACCATATATTTT

d_gene: TRBD1
abundance: NA
v_gene: TRBV5-4
j_gene: TRBJ1-6
CDR3aa: CASSLEDRGNSPLHF
CDR3nt: TGTGCCAGCAGCTTGGAGGACAGGGGTAATTCACCCCTCCACTTT

d_gene: NA
abundance: NA
v_gene: TRBV21-1
j_gene: TRBJ2-3
CDR3aa: CASSKVMGQTSADTQYF
CDR3nt: TGTGCCAGCAGCAAAGTGATGGGACAAACCTCCGCAGATACGCAGTATTTT

d_gene: TRBD2
abundance: NA
v_gene: TRBV7-2
j_gene: TRBJ2-3
CDR3aa: CASSQGLAGDTQYF
CDR3nt: TGTGCCAGCAGCCAAGGACTAGCGGGAGATACGCAGTATTTT

d_gene: NA
abundance: NA
v_gene: TRBV7-8
j_gene: TRBJ1-4
CDR3aa: CASSLVTAAGLFF
CDR3nt: TGTGCCAGCAGCTTAGTAACCGCCGCGGGACTGTTTTTT

d_gene: NA
abundance: few
v_gene: TRBV12-3/TRBV12-4
j_gene: TRBJ1-1
CDR3aa: CASSLRYEAFF
CDR3nt: TGTGCCAGCAGTTTACGGTATGAAGCTTTCTTT

d_gene: NA
abundance: once
v_gene: TRBV30
j_gene: TRBJ2-7
CDR3aa: CAWSVRGGQGVVEQYF
CDR3nt: TGTGCCTGGAGTGTACGGGGGGGACAGGGTGTGGTCGAGCAGTACTTC

d_gene: TRBD1
abundance: NA
v_gene: TRBV2
j_gene: TRBJ1-2
CDR3aa: CASSAQAGGYGYTF
CDR3nt: TGTGCCAGCAGTGCTCAGGCAGGGGGATATGGCTACACCTTC

d_gene: NA
abundance: NA
v_gene: TRBV5-1
j_gene: TRBJ1-2
CDR3aa: CASSLSAPVTPGYGYTF
CDR3nt: TGCGCCAGCAGCTTATCAGCCCCCGTGACACCAGGGTATGGCTACACCTTC

d_gene: NA
abundance: many
v_gene: TRBV6-5
j_gene: TRBJ1-1
CDR3aa: CASSYLRGFGRTEAFF
CDR3nt: TGTGCCAGCAGTTACCTAAGGGGTTTCGGGAGGACTGAAGCTTTCTTT

d_gene: TRBD1
abundance: NA
v_gene: TRBV5-1
j_gene: TRBJ2-3
CDR3aa: CASSPQGTGTDTQYF
CDR3nt: TGCGCCAGCAGCCCTCAGGGGACAGGGACAGATACGCAGTATTTT

d_gene: TRBD2
abundance: NA
v_gene: TRBV20-1
j_gene: TRBJ2-1
CDR3aa: CSVTSGALGFF
CDR3nt: TGCAGTGTAACTAGCGGGGCATTGGGGTTCTTC

d_gene: NA
abundance: NA
v_gene: TRBV5-1
j_gene: TRBJ1-4
CDR3aa: CASSLSATNEKLFF
CDR3nt: TGCGCCAGCAGCTTATCTGCAACTAATGAAAAACTGTTTTTT

d_gene: TRBD2
abundance: NA
v_gene: TRBV7-9
j_gene: TRBJ2-5
CDR3aa: CASSALRAGGVQETQYF
CDR3nt: TGTGCCAGCAGCGCCCTTCGGGCGGGGGGGGTACAAGAGACCCAGTACTTC

d_gene: NA
abundance: many
v_gene: TRBV6-5
j_gene: TRBJ2-2
CDR3aa: CASSYSGATGELFF
CDR3nt: TGTGCCAGCAGTTACTCGGGCGCCACCGGGGAGCTGTTTTTT

d_gene: TRBD1
abundance: NA
v_gene: TRBV6-2/TRBV6-3
j_gene: TRBJ1-1
CDR3aa: CASSDTGGRTEAFF
CDR3nt: TGTGCCAGCAGCGACACAGGGGGCAGGACTGAAGCTTTCTTT

d_gene: TRBD2
abundance: NA
v_gene: TRBV3-1/TRBV3-2
j_gene: TRBJ2-3
CDR3aa: CASSQISGGGDTQYF
CDR3nt: TGTGCCAGCAGCCAAATTAGCGGGGGCGGAGATACGCAGTATTTT

d_gene: TRBD1
abundance: NA
v_gene: TRBV19
j_gene: TRBJ1-4
CDR3aa: CASRRRDRGIGTNEKLFF
CDR3nt: TGTGCCAGTAGAAGGCGGGACAGGGGAATCGGAACTAATGAAAAACTGTTTTTT

d_gene: NA
abundance: NA
v_gene: TRBV2
j_gene: TRBJ1-5
CDR3aa: CASSKTPSGFQALF
CDR3nt: TGTGCCAGCAGTAAGACACCATCGGGGTTCCAAGCCCTTTTT

d_gene: TRBD1
abundance: NA
v_gene: TRBV5-1
j_gene: TRBJ1-1
CDR3aa: CASSQIPRLGGGGTGGFTEAFF
CDR3nt: TGCGCCAGCAGCCAGATACCCCGATTGGGGGGTGGGGGGACAGGGGGCTTCACTGAAGCTTTCTTT

d_gene: NA
abundance: few
v_gene: TRBV30
j_gene: TRBJ2-3
CDR3aa: CAWHSGISPPDTQYF
CDR3nt: TGTGCCTGGCACTCCGGGATCTCGCCTCCCGATACGCAGTATTTT

d_gene: TRBD1
abundance: NA
v_gene: TRBV13
j_gene: TRBJ2-7
CDR3aa: CASSTVPGTGENEQYF
CDR3nt: TGTGCCAGCAGCACCGTCCCCGGGACAGGAGAAAACGAGCAGTACTTC

d_gene: TRBD1
abundance: NA
v_gene: TRBV6-5
j_gene: TRBJ1-1
CDR3aa: CASSFGQVGTEAFF
CDR3nt: TGTGCCAGCAGTTTCGGACAGGTGGGAACTGAAGCTTTCTTT

d_gene: NA
abundance: NA
v_gene: TRBV27
j_gene: TRBJ2-5
CDR3aa: CASSRGGETQYF
CDR3nt: TGTGCCAGCAGTAGGGGAGGAGAGACCCAGTACTTC

d_gene: TRBD2
abundance: NA
v_gene: TRBV7-2
j_gene: TRBJ2-1
CDR3aa: CASSFSPGLAGGYEQFF
CDR3nt: TGTGCCAGCAGCTTCTCTCCGGGACTAGCGGGGGGTTATGAGCAGTTCTTC

d_gene: NA
abundance: NA
v_gene: TRBV18
j_gene: TRBJ1-5
CDR3aa: CASSPPPGFGQPQHF
CDR3nt: TGTGCCAGCTCACCACCTCCAGGGTTTGGTCAGCCCCAGCATTTT

d_gene: NA
abundance: NA
v_gene: TRBV20-1
j_gene: TRBJ1-2
CDR3aa: CSARGRYGYTF
CDR3nt: TGCAGTGCACGGGGAAGATATGGCTACACCTTC

d_gene: NA
abundance: NA
v_gene: TRBV11-3
j_gene: TRBJ2-3
CDR3aa: CASSRGTRNTDTQYF
CDR3nt: TGTGCCAGCAGCCGGGGGACGCGAAACACAGATACGCAGTATTTT

d_gene: NA
abundance: NA
v_gene: TRBV30
j_gene: TRBJ1-3
CDR3aa: CAWSLQGNTIYF
CDR3nt: TGTGCCTGGAGCCTACAGGGAAACACCATATATTTT

d_gene: NA
abundance: NA
v_gene: TRBV12-3/TRBV12-4
j_gene: TRBJ1-6
CDR3aa: CASSLIRGSPLHF
CDR3nt: TGTGCCAGCAGTTTAATTCGTGGCTCACCCCTCCACTTT

d_gene: NA
abundance: NA
v_gene: TRBV5-4
j_gene: TRBJ1-1
CDR3aa: CASSLANSEAFF
CDR3nt: TGTGCCAGCAGCTTGGCCAATTCTGAAGCTTTCTTT

d_gene: TRBD1
abundance: NA
v_gene: TRBV4-1
j_gene: TRBJ1-3
CDR3aa: CASSQRAGQGFSPNTIYF
CDR3nt: TGCGCCAGCAGCCAGCGCGCGGGACAGGGGTTTTCGCCAAACACCATATATTTT

d_gene: TRBD2
abundance: NA
v_gene: TRBV11-3
j_gene: TRBJ2-5
CDR3aa: CASSEAGGWETQYF
CDR3nt: TGTGCCAGCAGCGAAGCGGGGGGTTGGGAGACCCAGTACTTC

d_gene: NA
abundance: few
v_gene: TRBV7-3
j_gene: TRBJ2-3
CDR3aa: CASSWTATDTQYF
CDR3nt: TGTGCCAGCAGCTGGACAGCCACAGATACGCAGTATTTT

d_gene: TRBD1
abundance: NA
v_gene: TRBV20-1
j_gene: TRBJ2-2
CDR3aa: CSASWGQGNGELFF
CDR3nt: TGCAGTGCTAGTTGGGGACAGGGGAACGGGGAGCTGTTTTTT

d_gene: TRBD1
abundance: NA
v_gene: TRBV18
j_gene: TRBJ1-1
CDR3aa: CASSPDRGDTEAFF
CDR3nt: TGTGCCAGCTCACCAGACAGGGGGGACACTGAAGCTTTCTTT

d_gene: NA
abundance: many
v_gene: TRBV5-1
j_gene: TRBJ2-5
CDR3aa: CASSFGEKKETQYF
CDR3nt: TGCGCCAGCAGCTTCGGAGAGAAAAAAGAGACCCAGTACTTC

d_gene: NA
abundance: once
v_gene: TRBV28
j_gene: TRBJ2-3
CDR3aa: CASTLAYSTDTQYF
CDR3nt: TGTGCCAGCACCTTAGCCTATAGCACAGATACGCAGTATTTT

d_gene: NA
abundance: NA
v_gene: TRBV27
j_gene: TRBJ1-2
CDR3aa: CASSPHPLGQSNYGYTF
CDR3nt: TGTGCCAGCAGTCCACACCCTCTCGGACAGAGTAACTATGGCTACACCTTC

d_gene: TRBD2
abundance: NA
v_gene: TRBV10-3
j_gene: TRBJ2-3
CDR3aa: CAISDPLSRTSGGADTQYF
CDR3nt: TGTGCCATCAGTGATCCCCTTTCTCGGACTAGCGGGGGGGCAGATACGCAGTATTTT

d_gene: TRBD1
abundance: NA
v_gene: TRBV10-3
j_gene: TRBJ1-4
CDR3aa: CAIANPGQGPEKLFF
CDR3nt: TGTGCCATCGCTAACCCGGGACAGGGGCCTGAAAAACTGTTTTTT

d_gene: TRBD1
abundance: few
v_gene: TRBV7-2
j_gene: TRBJ2-2
CDR3aa: CASSFHRGSGELFF
CDR3nt: TGTGCCAGCAGCTTTCACAGGGGCAGCGGGGAGCTGTTTTTT

d_gene: NA
abundance: few
v_gene: TRBV4-1
j_gene: TRBJ2-5
CDR3aa: CASSLGGRQETQYF
CDR3nt: TGCGCCAGCAGCTTGGGGGGGCGGCAAGAGACCCAGTACTTC

d_gene: NA
abundance: once
v_gene: TRBV6-1
j_gene: TRBJ1-2
CDR3aa: CASSEELTYGYTF
CDR3nt: TGTGCCAGCAGTGAAGAACTTACTTATGGCTACACCTTC

d_gene: TRBD1
abundance: NA
v_gene: TRBV4-2
j_gene: TRBJ1-3
CDR3aa: CASSPTGVNTIYF
CDR3nt: TGTGCCAGCAGCCCGACAGGGGTGAACACCATATATTTT

d_gene: TRBD1
abundance: few
v_gene: TRBV2
j_gene: TRBJ2-1
CDR3aa: CASRGTGGGNEQFF
CDR3nt: TGTGCCAGCAGAGGGACAGGGGGTGGCAATGAGCAGTTCTTC

d_gene: TRBD2
abundance: NA
v_gene: TRBV5-1
j_gene: TRBJ2-5
CDR3aa: CASSLGRSGGKETQYF
CDR3nt: TGCGCCAGCAGCTTGGGACGTAGCGGGGGGAAAGAGACCCAGTACTTC

d_gene: NA
abundance: NA
v_gene: TRBV27
j_gene: TRBJ1-1
CDR3aa: CASSLYPGGSEAFF
CDR3nt: TGTGCCAGCAGTTTATACCCCGGCGGGTCTGAAGCTTTCTTT

d_gene: NA
abundance: few
v_gene: TRBV27
j_gene: TRBJ1-4
CDR3aa: CASSRGANEKLFF
CDR3nt: TGTGCCAGCAGTCGGGGGGCGAATGAAAAACTGTTTTTT

d_gene: NA
abundance: NA
v_gene: TRBV4-2
j_gene: TRBJ1-6
CDR3aa: CASSQLTGTLSPLHF
CDR3nt: TGTGCCAGCAGCCAATTGACCGGGACTCTTTCACCCCTCCACTTT

d_gene: TRBD2
abundance: NA
v_gene: TRBV7-8
j_gene: TRBJ2-1
CDR3aa: CASSLGGLAGGPDEQFF
CDR3nt: TGTGCCAGCAGCTTAGGTGGGTTAGCGGGGGGGCCGGATGAGCAGTTCTTC

d_gene: NA
abundance: NA
v_gene: TRBV6-6
j_gene: TRBJ1-2
CDR3aa: CASSQTGYGYTF
CDR3nt: TGTGCCAGCAGTCAAACAGGGTATGGCTACACCTTC

d_gene: TRBD1
abundance: NA
v_gene: TRBV19
j_gene: TRBJ1-2
CDR3aa: CASSDPTGGGYGYTF
CDR3nt: TGTGCCAGTAGTGATCCCACAGGGGGCGGTTATGGCTACACCTTC

d_gene: TRBD1
abundance: many
v_gene: TRBV4-1
j_gene: TRBJ1-5
CDR3aa: CASSQWTGSSQPQHF
CDR3nt: TGCGCCAGCAGCCAATGGACAGGTTCAAGTCAGCCCCAGCATTTT

d_gene: TRBD2
abundance: NA
v_gene: TRBV7-3
j_gene: TRBJ2-6
CDR3aa: CASSPLGLAGGSGANVLTF
CDR3nt: TGTGCCAGCAGTCCACTCGGACTAGCGGGGGGCTCTGGGGCCAACGTCCTGACTTTC